The clone carrying this TCR beta chain was observed a single time. Its target is not known. This record belongs to a study of shared clonotypes between healthy human individuals. The wider study: Each donor's CD4 naive and CD4 memory cells filled three plates apiece, CD8 naive two, and CD8 memory one. Study observations and caveats: As a rule, naive subsets had a larger estimated richness than memory subsets.

The ends lost 5 bases at V and 0 bases at J; junction bases unmatched: 7. The CDR3 consists of 17 residues. CDR1 is MDHEN and CDR2 is SYDVKM in the germline V gene. The table came from immunoSEQ multiplex PCR; TCRdb's copy has only in-frame clones and leaves some out. The data show about 92,000 clones, with around 68% seen just once and approximately 46% held by the top ten. V gene TRBV28 combines with J gene TRBJ2-3; 11 nucleotides line up with TRBD2. The origin of this receptor is a man in his thirties or forties in good health. Material: memory CD8+ T cells sorted from blood. The subset was: CD45RO+ cells pooled with CCR7-negative TemRA cells. CDR3 protein: CASSLLLAGDSTDTQYF. The DNA for the CDR3 is TGTGCCAGCAGTCTCTTACTAGCGGGGGATAGCACAGATACGCAGTATTTT.